Presented here are 3 T cell receptor beta chains from one specimen sequenced in a study of blood T cell repertoires in COVID-19 (dated by TCRdb to 2020 to 2021). Libraries were made using the immunoSEQ multiplex PCR assay. This immuneACCESS table, as held by TCRdb, lists in-frame sequences with V and J called but not all clones. Of the missing ones, under half trace to an unresolved V gene in checked studies; the others have no known cause. Present in this sample are about 260,000 clones, just under 85% of which were seen just once. The ten largest make up approximately 1.9% of the sample. The specimen sequenced was peripheral blood. The receptors stem from a woman aged 80 or older with acute or convalescent COVID-19.

This chain uses TRBV24-1 with TRBJ1-5; tentative D call: TRBD1 (6 bases). CDR3 size: 18 residues. V dropped 2 bases and J dropped 0 bases, with 16 bases sitting between them. Looked up from germline, CDR1 is KGHDR and CDR2 is SFDVKD. In nucleotides, the CDR3 is TGTGCCACCAGTGATTACAGGGTAGGGGACTATAGCAATCAGCCCCAGCATTTT. It specifies CATSDYRVGDYSNQPQHF.

The rearrangement links TRBV11-3 to TRBJ2-1; D possibly corresponds to TRBD2 (6 bases). The V end was cut by 2 bases, the J end by 2 bases, with 13 bases between. The CDR3 length is 16 residues. Germline values: CDR1 SGHNT, CDR2 YENEEA. CDR3 bases: TGTGCCAGCAGCTTAAGAGGGACGGGGGCCTACAATGAGCAGTTCTTC. Translating gives CASSLRGTGAYNEQFF.

This sequence joins TRBV7-3 and TRBJ2-1; 7 positions match TRBD2. Germline lookup yields CDR1 SGHTA and CDR2 FQGTGA. V dropped 4 bases and J dropped 7; count of bases not matched to a gene: 10. The CDR3 runs 15 residues. Here the CDR3 reads CASSSILAALNEQFF. CDR3 DNA sequence: TGTGCCAGCAGCTCGATCCTAGCGGCTCTTAATGAGCAGTTCTTC.